The T cell receptor beta chain under discussion was sequenced for a study of blood T cell repertoires in COVID-19. Study as a whole: Nucleic acid was either cDNA or gDNA, and it came from T cells, B-cell-depleted T cells, or PBMCs.

V was trimmed by 8 bases and J by 4 bases, leaving 12 bases between them. Germline-derived CDR1 and CDR2 are MNHEY and SMNVEV (reference sequence). The CDR3 extends over 12 amino acids. The table came from immunoSEQ multiplex PCR; TCRdb's copy has only in-frame clones and leaves some out. The table includes approximately 180,000 clones, 70% to 90% detected once. The sample consisted of peripheral blood. This chain joins TRBV27 and TRBJ2-7; tentatively, D is TRBD2 (5 bases). This clonotype originated in a man aged 55-75 years with active or convalescent COVID-19. The CDR3 region is CASRTGDYEQYF. The CDR3 DNA is TGTGCCAGCCGAACCGGGGATTACGAGCAGTACTTC.